The clone carrying this T cell receptor (beta chain) was recorded at least ten times. Its antigen is undetermined. This sample is drawn from a study of T cell repertoires in cytomegalovirus infection. As for the study in general: Matching HLA type, along with CMV infection, was indicated by public TCR beta signatures. General study results and limits: HLA-C-restricted, CMV-specific TCR beta clonotypes were dominant ex vivo.

TCRdb analysed the reads with MiXCR anew, one entry per CDR3 protein. The table shows 650,000 to 900,000 distinct CDR3 sequences, with about 30% occurring only once. With V trimmed by 5 bases and J by 4 bases, 5 bases remained unmatched. The CDR3 is 14 amino acids. Germline V gene data show CDR1 as SGHVS and CDR2 as FQNEAQ. This sample comprised cultured CD8+ T cells from PBMCs, obtained from culture after CMV antigen stimulation. V usage is TRBV7-8 and J usage is TRBJ2-5; 9 nucleotides agree with TRBD1. The origin of this receptor is a human donor in good health (CMV status not recorded). Some clones in this sample may be carry-over from other donors' samples. The CDR3, as DNA: TGTGCCAGCAGCCCCGGGACAGGGAGAGAGACCCAGTACTTC. As protein: CASSPGTGRETQYF.